This T cell receptor (beta chain) is drawn from a study of cytomegalovirus exposure and HLA in healthy donors. About the study: The 120 validation repertoires, a later analysis reported, used the same platform as the 666 first-cohort repertoires.

General observations from the study: TCR clusters originating in the first cohort tended to co-occur in the 110 or so validation repertoires, according to a later analysis.

The CDR3 is made up of 12 amino acids. Trimming cost V 1 base and J 10 bases, with 10 bases left between them. Germline V gene lookup returns CDR1 SNHLY and CDR2 FYNNEI. Comments on this clone: The antigen remains unidentified.

Data came from immunoSEQ multiplex PCR; TCRdb stores just in-frame clones and leaves some out. Here the sample spans roughly 100,000 clones, about 85% being singletons. This receptor was taken from a woman between 18 and 29 years old in good health and CMV-seropositive. The specimen was PBMCs. The rearrangement uses TRBV2 and TRBJ1-1; the D is unclear. CDR3 nucleotides: TGTGCCAGCAGTGAAGGCCTAGGCGGAGCTTTCTTT. It translates to CASSEGLGGAFF. The full variable domain, completed using reference TRBV2 and TRBJ1-1, is EPEVTQTPSHQVTQMGQEVILRCVPISNHLYFYWYRQILGQKVEFLVSFYNNEISEKSEIFDDQFSVERPDGSNFTLKIRSTKLEDSAMYFCASSEGLGGAFFGQGTRLTVV.